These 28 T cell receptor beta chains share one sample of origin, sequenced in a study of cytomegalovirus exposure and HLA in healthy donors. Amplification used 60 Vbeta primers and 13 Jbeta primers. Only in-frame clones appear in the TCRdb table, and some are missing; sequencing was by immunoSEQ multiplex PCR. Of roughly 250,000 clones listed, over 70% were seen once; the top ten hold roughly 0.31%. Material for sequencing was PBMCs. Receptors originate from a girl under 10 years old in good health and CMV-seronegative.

The CDR3 nucleotides read TGTGCCAGCAGCTCGAAGCGCCTACCCACAGATACGCAGTATTTT. It encodes CASSSKRLPTDTQYF. The J gene is TRBJ2-3, the V gene TRBV7-8; D unresolved. Trimming left V 4 bases short and J 2 bases short, with 13 bases between. This CDR3 has 15 residues. Germline V gene data show CDR1 as SGHVS and CDR2 as FQNEAQ.

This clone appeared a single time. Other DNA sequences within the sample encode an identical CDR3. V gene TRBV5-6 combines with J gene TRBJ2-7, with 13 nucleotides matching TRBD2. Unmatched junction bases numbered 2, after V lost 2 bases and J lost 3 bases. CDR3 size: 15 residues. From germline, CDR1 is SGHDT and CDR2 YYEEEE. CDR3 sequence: CASSLGLAGVYEQYF. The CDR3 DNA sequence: TGTGCCAGCAGCTTAGGACTAGCGGGAGTCTACGAGCAGTACTTC. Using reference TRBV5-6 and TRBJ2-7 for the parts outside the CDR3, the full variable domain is DAGVTQSPTHLIKTRGQQVTLRCSPKSGHDTVSWYQQALGQGPQFIFQYYEEEERQRGNFPDRFSGHQFPNYSSELNVNALLLGDSALYLCASSLGLAGVYEQYFGPGTRLTVT.

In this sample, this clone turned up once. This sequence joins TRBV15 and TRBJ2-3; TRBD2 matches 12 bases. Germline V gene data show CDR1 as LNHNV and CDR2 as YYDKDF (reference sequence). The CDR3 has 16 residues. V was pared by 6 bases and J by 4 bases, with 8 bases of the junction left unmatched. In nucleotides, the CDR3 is TGTGCCACCAGTAGTTGGACTAGCGGGATGGCAGATACGCAGTATTTT. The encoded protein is CATSSWTSGMADTQYF.

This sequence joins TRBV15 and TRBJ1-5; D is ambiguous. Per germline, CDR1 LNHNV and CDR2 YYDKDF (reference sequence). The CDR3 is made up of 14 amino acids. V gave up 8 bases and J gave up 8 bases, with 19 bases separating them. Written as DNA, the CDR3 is TGTGCCACCCGGGCTCTGGGAGGGAGGAAGCCCCAGCATTTT. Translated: CATRALGGRKPQHF.

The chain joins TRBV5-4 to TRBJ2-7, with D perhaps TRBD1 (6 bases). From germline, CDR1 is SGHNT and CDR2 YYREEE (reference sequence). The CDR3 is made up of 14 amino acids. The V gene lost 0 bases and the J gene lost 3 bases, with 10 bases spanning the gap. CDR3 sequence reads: CASSLGRGNYEQYF. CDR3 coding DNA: TGTGCCAGCAGCTTGGGCAGGGGTAACTACGAGCAGTACTTC.

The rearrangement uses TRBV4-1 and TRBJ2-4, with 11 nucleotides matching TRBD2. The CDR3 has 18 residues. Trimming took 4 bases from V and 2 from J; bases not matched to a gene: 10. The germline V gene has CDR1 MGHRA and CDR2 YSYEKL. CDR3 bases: TGCGCCAGCAGCCCATCCACTAGCGGGGGCAAAACCAAAAACATTCAGTACTTC. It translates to CASSPSTSGGKTKNIQYF.

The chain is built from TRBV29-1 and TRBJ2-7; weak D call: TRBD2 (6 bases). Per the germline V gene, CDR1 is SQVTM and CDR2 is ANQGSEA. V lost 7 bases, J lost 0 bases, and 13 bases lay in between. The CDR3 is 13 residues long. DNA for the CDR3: TGCAGCGCTACCAGCGGGCCCTCCTACGAGCAGTACTTC. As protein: CSATSGPSYEQYF.

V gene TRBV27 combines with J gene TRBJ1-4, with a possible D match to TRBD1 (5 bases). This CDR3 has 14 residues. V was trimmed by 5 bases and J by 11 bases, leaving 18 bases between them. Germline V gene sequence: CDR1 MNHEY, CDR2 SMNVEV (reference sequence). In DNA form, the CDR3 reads TGTGCCAGCAGTGCAGGGAGCGGGATGGGCAAACTGTTTTTT. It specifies CASSAGSGMGKLFF.

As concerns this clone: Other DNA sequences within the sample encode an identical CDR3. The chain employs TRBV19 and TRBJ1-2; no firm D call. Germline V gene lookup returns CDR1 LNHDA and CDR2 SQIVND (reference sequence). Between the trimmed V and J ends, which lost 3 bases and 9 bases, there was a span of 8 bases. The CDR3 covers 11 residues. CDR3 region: CASSMARSYTF. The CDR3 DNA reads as TGTGCCAGTAGTATGGCCAGAAGCTACACCTTC.

CDR3 region: CASSFQTGLNTEAFF. In DNA, the CDR3 is TGTGCCAGCAGCTTCCAAACAGGGCTTAACACTGAAGCTTTCTTT. The gene calls are TRBV9 and TRBJ1-1; D possibly corresponds to TRBD1 (6 bases). V dropped 4 bases and J dropped 2 bases, with 15 bases sitting between them. Germline V gene sequence: CDR1 SGDLS, CDR2 YYNGEE. The CDR3 consists of 15 residues.

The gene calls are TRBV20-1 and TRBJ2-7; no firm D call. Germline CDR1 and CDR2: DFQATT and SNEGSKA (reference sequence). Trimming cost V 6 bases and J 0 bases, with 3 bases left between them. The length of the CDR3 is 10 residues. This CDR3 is CSARSYEQYF. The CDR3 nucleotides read TGCAGTGCGCGCTCCTACGAGCAGTACTTC.

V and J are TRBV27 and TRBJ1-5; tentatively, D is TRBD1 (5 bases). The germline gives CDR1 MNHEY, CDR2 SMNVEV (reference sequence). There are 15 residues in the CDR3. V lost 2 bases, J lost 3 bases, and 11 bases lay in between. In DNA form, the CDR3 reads TGTGCCAGCAGTTTAGGCCAGGGTTTCAATCAGCCCCAGCATTTT. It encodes CASSLGQGFNQPQHF.

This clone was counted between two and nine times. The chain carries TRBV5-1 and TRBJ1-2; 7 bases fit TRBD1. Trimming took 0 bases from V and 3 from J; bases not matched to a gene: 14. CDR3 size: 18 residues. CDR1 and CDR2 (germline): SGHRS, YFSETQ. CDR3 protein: CASSLVGGTVTFDYGYTF. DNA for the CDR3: TGCGCCAGCAGCTTGGTTGGCGGGACAGTAACTTTCGACTATGGCTACACCTTC.

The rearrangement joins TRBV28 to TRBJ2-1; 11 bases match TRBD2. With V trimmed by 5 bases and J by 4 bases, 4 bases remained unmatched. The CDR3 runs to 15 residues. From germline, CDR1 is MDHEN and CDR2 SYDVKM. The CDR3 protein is CASSPTSGAYNEQFF. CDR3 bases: TGTGCCAGCAGTCCGACTAGCGGGGCTTACAATGAGCAGTTCTTC.

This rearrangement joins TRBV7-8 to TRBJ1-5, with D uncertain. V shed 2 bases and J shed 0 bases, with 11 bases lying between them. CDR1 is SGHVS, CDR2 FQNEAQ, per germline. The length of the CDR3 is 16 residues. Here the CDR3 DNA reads TGTGCCAGCAGCTTATCCAGGCATTATAGCAATCAGCCCCAGCATTTT. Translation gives CASSLSRHYSNQPQHF.

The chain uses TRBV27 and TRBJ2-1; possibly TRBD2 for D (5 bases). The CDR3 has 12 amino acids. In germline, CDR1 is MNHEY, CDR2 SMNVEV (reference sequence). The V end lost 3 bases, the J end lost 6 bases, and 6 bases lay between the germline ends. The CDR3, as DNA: TGTGCCAGCAGTTTGAGGGCCAATGAGCAGTTCTTC. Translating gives CASSLRANEQFF.

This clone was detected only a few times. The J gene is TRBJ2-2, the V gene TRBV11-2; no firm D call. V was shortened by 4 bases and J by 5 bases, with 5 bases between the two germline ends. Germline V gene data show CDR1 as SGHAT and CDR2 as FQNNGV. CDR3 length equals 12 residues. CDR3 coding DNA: TGTGCCAGCAGCTCCCTAACCGGGGAGCTGTTTTTT. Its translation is CASSSLTGELFF.

The CDR3 region is CASSTYRDRGGNTIYF. The CDR3, as DNA: TGTGCCAGCAGCACCTACCGGGACAGGGGTGGGAACACCATATATTTT. V gene TRBV7-8 combines with J gene TRBJ1-3; 10 bases are shared with TRBD1. Per the germline V gene, CDR1 is SGHVS and CDR2 is FQNEAQ. The CDR3 has 16 residues. Trimming removed 5 bases from V and 7 bases from J; junction bases left unmatched: 11.

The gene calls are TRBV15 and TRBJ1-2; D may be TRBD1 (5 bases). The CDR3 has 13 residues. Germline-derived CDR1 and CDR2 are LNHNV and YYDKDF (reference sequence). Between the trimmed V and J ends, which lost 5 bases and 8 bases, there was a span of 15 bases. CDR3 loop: CATSSGLIRGYTF. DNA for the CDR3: TGTGCCACCAGCTCGGGACTCATTAGGGGCTACACCTTC.

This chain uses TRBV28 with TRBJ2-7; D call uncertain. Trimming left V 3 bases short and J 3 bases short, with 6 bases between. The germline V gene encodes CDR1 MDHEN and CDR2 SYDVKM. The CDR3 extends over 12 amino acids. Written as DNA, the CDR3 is TGTGCCAGCAGTTTCGTATTCTACGAGCAGTACTTC. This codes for CASSFVFYEQYF.

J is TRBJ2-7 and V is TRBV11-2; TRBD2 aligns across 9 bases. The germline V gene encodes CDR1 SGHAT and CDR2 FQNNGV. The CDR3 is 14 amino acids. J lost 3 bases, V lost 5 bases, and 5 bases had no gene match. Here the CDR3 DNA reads TGTGCCAGCAGCGTATTAGCGGGAGTCTACGAGCAGTACTTC. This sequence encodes CASSVLAGVYEQYF.

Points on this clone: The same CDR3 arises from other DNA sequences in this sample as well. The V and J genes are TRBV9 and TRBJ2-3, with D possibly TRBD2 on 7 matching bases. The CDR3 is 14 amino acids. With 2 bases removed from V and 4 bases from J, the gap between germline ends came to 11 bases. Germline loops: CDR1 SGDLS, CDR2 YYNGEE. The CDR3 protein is CASSVGGAADTQYF. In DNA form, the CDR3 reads TGTGCCAGCAGCGTTGGGGGGGCTGCAGATACGCAGTATTTT.

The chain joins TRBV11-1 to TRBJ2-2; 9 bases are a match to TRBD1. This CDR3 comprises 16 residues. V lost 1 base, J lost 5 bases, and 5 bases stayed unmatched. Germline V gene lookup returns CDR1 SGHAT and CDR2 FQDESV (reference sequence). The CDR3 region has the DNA TGTGCCAGCAGCTTAGTGGGAGACAGGGGGACCGGGGAGCTGTTTTTT. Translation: CASSLVGDRGTGELFF. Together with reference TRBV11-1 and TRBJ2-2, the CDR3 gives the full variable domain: EAEVAQSPRYKITEKSQAVAFWCDPISGHATLYWYRQILGQGPELLVQFQDESVVDDSQLPKDRFSAERLKGVDSTLKIQPAELGDSAMYLCASSLVGDRGTGELFFGEGSRLTVL.

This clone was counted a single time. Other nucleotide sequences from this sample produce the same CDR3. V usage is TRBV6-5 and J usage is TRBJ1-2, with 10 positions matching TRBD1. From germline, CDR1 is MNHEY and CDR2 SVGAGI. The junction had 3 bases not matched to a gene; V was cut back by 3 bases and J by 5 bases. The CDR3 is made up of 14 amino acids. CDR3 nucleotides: TGTGCCAGCAGTTATGGGACAGGGGATTATGGCTACACCTTC. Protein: CASSYGTGDYGYTF.

The CDR3 protein is CASSLAQSYLRGQYF. CDR3 nucleotides: TGTGCCAGCAGCTTAGCTCAGTCATACCTACGAGGGCAGTACTTC. The chain uses TRBV13 and TRBJ2-7; D not certain. This CDR3 spans 15 amino acids. Germline V gene sequence: CDR1 PRHDT, CDR2 FYEKMQ (reference sequence). The V gene lost 1 base and the J gene lost 9 bases, with 19 bases spanning the gap.

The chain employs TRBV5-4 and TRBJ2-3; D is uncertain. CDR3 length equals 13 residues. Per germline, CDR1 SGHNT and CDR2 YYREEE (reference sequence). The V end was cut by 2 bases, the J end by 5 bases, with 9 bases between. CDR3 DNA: TGTGCCAGCAGCTTTCCCCCCGGAGATACGCAGTATTTT. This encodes CASSFPPGDTQYF.

DNA for the CDR3: TGCGCCAGCAGCTTGGGTATAGGGGGCATCCCAGATACGCAGTATTTT. Encoded protein: CASSLGIGGIPDTQYF. V usage is TRBV5-1 and J usage is TRBJ2-3; the match to TRBD1 covers 7 bases. Germline CDR1 is SGHRS and CDR2 is YFSETQ. V trimming: 0 bases; J trimming: 4 bases; junction bases outside the gene matches: 8. This CDR3 is built from 16 residues.

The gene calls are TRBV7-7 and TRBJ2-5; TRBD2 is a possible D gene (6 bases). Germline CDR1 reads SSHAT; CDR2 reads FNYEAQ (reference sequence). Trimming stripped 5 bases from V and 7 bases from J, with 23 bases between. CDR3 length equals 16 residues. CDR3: CASSPAGPQTHATQYF. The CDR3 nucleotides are TGTGCCAGCAGCCCCGCGGGACCCCAGACCCACGCGACCCAGTACTTC. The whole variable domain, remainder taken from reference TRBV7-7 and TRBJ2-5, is GAGVSQSPRYKVTKRGQDVTLRCDPISSHATLYWYQQALGQGPEFLTYFNYEAQPDKSGLPSDRFSAERPEGSISTLTIQRTEQRDSAMYRCASSPAGPQTHATQYFGPGTRLLVL.